The T cell receptor beta chain under discussion was sequenced for a study of beta chain features in type 1 diabetes. Whole-study context: The number of sorted cells examined across all samples was around 98 million. Study-wide results and limits: Any PCR bias toward short templates would affect both groups alike.

The germline V gene encodes CDR1 PRHDT and CDR2 FYEKMQ (reference sequence). The CDR3 length is 14 residues. The germline V and J ends were trimmed by 6 bases and 6 bases, with 16 bases remaining between them. The whole isolated RNA underwent reverse transcription, so sequencing captured expressed TCRB transcripts. Read counts averaged around 3.9 million for samples of naive, central memory and regulatory T cells. Produced via immunoSEQ multiplex PCR; TCRdb's table is partial and in-frame only. This table has under 900,000 clones, about a sixth appearing once. A remark on this clone: Its antigen is unidentified.

Each donor gave one heparinised blood draw averaging approximately 120 mL. The specimen was naive CD4+ T cells from blood. This chain joins TRBV13 and TRBJ2-3; D may be TRBD2 (5 bases). The clonotype was recovered from a woman aged 18-29 years in good health. DNA of the CDR3: TGTGCCAGCAGACTTTGGGGAGCCGGGGATACGCAGTATTTT. It yields the protein CASRLWGAGDTQYF.